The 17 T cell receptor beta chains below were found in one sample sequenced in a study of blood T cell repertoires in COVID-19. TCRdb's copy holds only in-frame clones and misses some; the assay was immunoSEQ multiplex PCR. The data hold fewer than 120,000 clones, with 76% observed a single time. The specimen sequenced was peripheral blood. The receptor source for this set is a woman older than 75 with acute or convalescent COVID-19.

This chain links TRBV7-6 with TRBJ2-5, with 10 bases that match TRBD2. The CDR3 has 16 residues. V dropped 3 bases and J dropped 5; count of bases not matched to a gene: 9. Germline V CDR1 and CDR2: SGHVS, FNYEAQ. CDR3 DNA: TGTGCCAGCAGCTTGATCGTTAGCGGGGGGCCGGAGACCCAGTACTTC. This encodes CASSLIVSGGPETQYF.

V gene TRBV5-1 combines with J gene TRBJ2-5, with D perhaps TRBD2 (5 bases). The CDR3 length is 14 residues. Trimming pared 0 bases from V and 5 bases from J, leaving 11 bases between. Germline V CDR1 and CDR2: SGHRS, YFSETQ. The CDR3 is CASSLVERLETQYF. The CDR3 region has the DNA TGCGCCAGCAGCTTGGTAGAGCGGCTCGAGACCCAGTACTTC.

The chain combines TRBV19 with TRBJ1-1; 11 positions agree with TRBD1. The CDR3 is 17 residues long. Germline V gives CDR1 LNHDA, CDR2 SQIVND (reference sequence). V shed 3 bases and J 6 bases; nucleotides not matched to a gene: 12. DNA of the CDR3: TGTGCCAGTAGTATTGAACCGGGACAGGGGGTGAAGGCTGAAGCTTTCTTT. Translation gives CASSIEPGQGVKAEAFF.

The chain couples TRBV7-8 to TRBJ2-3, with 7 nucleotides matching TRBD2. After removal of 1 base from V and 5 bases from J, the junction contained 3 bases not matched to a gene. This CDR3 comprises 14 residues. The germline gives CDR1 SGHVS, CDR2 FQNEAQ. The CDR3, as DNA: TGTGCCAGCAGCTTAGATTCGGGGGGAGATACGCAGTATTTT. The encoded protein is CASSLDSGGDTQYF.

This CDR3 reads CASSILTAYGYTF. The CDR3 DNA reads TGTGCCAGTAGTATTCTGACAGCCTATGGCTACACCTTC. The J gene is TRBJ1-2, the V gene TRBV19, with a tentative D call TRBD1 (5 bases). The V end lost 3 bases, the J end lost 4 bases, and 9 bases lay between the germline ends. Germline V lookup: CDR1 LNHDA, CDR2 SQIVND (reference sequence). This CDR3 region has 13 residues.

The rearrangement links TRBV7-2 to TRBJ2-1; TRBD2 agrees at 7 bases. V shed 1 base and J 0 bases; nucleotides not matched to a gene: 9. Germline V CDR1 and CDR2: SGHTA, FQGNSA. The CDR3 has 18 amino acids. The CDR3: CASSLVPLAVVSYNEQFF. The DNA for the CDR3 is TGTGCCAGCAGCTTAGTCCCCCTAGCGGTTGTCTCCTACAATGAGCAGTTCTTC.

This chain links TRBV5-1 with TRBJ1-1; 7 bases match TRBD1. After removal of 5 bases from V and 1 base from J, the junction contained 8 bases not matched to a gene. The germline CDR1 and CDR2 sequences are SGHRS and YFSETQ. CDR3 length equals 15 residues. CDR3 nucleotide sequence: TGCGCCAGCAGTTCAAGACAGGGTGGGAACACTGAAGCTTTCTTT. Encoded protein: CASSSRQGGNTEAFF.

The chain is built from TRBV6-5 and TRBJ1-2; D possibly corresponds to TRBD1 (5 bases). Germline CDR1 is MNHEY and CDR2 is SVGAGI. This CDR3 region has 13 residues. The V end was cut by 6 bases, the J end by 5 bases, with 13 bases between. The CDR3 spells CASSPGDSYGYTF. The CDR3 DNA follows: TGTGCCAGCAGCCCCGGGGACTCATATGGCTACACCTTC.

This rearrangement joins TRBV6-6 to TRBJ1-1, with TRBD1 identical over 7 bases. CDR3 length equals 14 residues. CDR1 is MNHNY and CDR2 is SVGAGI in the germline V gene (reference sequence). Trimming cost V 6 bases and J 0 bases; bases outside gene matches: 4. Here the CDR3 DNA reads TGTGCCAGCAGAAAGGGACAGTTGAACACTGAAGCTTTCTTT. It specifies CASRKGQLNTEAFF.

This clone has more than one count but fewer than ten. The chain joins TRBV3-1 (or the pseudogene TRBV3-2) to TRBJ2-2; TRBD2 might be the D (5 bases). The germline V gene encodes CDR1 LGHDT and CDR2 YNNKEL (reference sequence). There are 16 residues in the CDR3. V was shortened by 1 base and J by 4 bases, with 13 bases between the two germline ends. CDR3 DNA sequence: TGTGCCAGCAGCCAAGGGTCGCGGGTGGGCACCGGGGAGCTGTTTTTT. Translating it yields CASSQGSRVGTGELFF.

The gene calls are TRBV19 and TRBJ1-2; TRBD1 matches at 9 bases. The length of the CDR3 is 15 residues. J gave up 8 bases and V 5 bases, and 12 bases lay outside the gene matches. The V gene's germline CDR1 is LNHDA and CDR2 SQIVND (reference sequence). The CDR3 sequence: CASSAWDRDEDGYTF. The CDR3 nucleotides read TGTGCCAGTAGTGCTTGGGACAGGGATGAAGACGGCTACACCTTC.

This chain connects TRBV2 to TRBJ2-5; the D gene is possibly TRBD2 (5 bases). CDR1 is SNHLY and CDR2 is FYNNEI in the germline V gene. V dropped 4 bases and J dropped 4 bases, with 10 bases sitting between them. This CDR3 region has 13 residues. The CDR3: CASSGTRAETQYF. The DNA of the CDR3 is TGTGCCAGCAGTGGAACTAGAGCAGAGACCCAGTACTTC.

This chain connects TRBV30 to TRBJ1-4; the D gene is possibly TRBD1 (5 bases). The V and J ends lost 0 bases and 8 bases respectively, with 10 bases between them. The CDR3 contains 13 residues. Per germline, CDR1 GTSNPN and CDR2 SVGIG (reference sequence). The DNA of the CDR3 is TGTGCCTGGAGTGTAAGGGGTCTCGAAAAACTGTTTTTT. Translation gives CAWSVRGLEKLFF. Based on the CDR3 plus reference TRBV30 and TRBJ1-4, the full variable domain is SQTIHQWPATLVQPVGSPLSLECTVEGTSNPNLYWYRQAAGRGLQLLFYSVGIGQISSEVPQNLSASRPQDRQFILSSKKLLLSDSGFYLCAWSVRGLEKLFFGSGTQLSVL.

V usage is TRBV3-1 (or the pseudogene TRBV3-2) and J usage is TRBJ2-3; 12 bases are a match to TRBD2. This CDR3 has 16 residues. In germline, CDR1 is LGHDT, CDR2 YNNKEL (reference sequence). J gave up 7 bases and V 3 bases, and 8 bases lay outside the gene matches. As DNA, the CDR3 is TGTGCCAGCAGCCAGGCTGGACTAGCGGGGACATATACGCAGTATTTT. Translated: CASSQAGLAGTYTQYF.

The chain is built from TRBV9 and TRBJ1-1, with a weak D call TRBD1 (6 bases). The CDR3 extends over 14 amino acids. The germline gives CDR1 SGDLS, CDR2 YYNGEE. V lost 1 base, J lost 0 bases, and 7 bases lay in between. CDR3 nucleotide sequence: TGTGCCAGCAGCGTAACAGGGATGAACACTGAAGCTTTCTTT. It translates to CASSVTGMNTEAFF. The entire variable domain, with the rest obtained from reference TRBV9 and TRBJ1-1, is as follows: DSGVTQTPKHLITATGQRVTLRCSPRSGDLSVYWYQQSLDQGLQFLIQYYNGEERAKGNILERFSAQQFPDLHSELNLSSLELGDSALYFCASSVTGMNTEAFFGQGTRLTVV.

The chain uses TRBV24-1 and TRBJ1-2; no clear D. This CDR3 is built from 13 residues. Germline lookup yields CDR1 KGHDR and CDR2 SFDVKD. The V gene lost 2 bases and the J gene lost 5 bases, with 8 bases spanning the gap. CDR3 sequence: CATSDYAGYGYTF. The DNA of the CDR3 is TGTGCCACCAGTGATTACGCGGGGTATGGCTACACCTTC.

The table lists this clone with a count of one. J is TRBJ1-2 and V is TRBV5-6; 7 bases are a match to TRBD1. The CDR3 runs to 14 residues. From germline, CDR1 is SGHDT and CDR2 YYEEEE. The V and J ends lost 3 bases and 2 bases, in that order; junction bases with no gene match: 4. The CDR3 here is CASSYRDRNYGYTF. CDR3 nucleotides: TGTGCCAGCAGCTACCGGGACAGAAACTATGGCTACACCTTC. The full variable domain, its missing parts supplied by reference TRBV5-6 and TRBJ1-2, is DAGVTQSPTHLIKTRGQQVTLRCSPKSGHDTVSWYQQALGQGPQFIFQYYEEEERQRGNFPDRFSGHQFPNYSSELNVNALLLGDSALYLCASSYRDRNYGYTFGSGTRLTVV.